This entry describes one T cell receptor (beta chain). The target of this receptor is not known. No base quality information exists; no much larger clone differs at one position. TCR CDR3 regions were amplified from genomic DNA by multiplex PCR using the deep immunoSEQ assay. Genomic DNA extracted from each cell subset was distributed evenly over all wells of several immunoSEQ 96-well plates, and each plate served as one replicate. For sorted subsets, each replicate PCR was loaded with 150 to 250 ng genomic DNA, equivalent to some 27,000 T cell genomes. Purified libraries were quantified with a Qubit 3.0 fluorometer, sized on a Bioanalyzer 2100, and re-quantified with the KAPA Library Quantification kit. A separate single-read 150-cycle Illumina NextSeq 550 flow cell was used to sequence each immunoSEQ 96-well plate. Regarding the original processing steps: Because only junctional sequences without quality scores were contained in the immunoSEQ output, filtering matching that applied to full-length reads could not be performed. Sequences were annotated with PyIR, a Python wrapper for IgBLAST v1.9, and V/J genes and CDR3 were assigned using IMGT germline references. Reads were filtered out if the reads had weak V/J assignments (E-value above 1e-6), no CDR3, stop codons, out-of-frame junctions, or ambiguous translated residues. V3J clonotypes were defined as sequences sharing an identical inferred V gene, J gene, and CDR3 amino acid sequence. The percentage overlap between two repertoires was calculated by dividing the number of shared unique clonotypes by the size of the smaller repertoire. Repertoire richness was assessed with RTK rarefaction, the Chao1 estimator, and Recon v2.1 estimates of unobserved clonotypes. OLGA was used to compute generation probabilities for all TCRbeta clonotypes that the gDNA method yielded from a few donors. The immuneACCESS repertoire file appears here via TCRdb, limited to in-frame rearrangements. These files lack a portion of the clones; in checked studies, under half of the deficit traces to unresolved V genes, and the cause of the others is not known. D and trimming were read from the DNA, whereas the V and J calls and clone size are those reported in that table. Here the sample has around 2.5 million clones; approximately 94% occur a single time. The ten biggest clones cover roughly 0.36% of the sample.

This specimen belongs to a study of shared clonotypes between healthy human individuals (dated by TCRdb to about 2020). Regarding the research as a whole: A few men and a couple of women, aged 18 to 49 years, made up the cohort. Different laboratories and diverse techniques were used to prepare libraries and sequence TCR repertoires, to increase sequencing depth and limit assay-specific biases. Leukapheresis yielded between about 0.85 and 10 billion PBMCs per donor. Per donor, three plates each were used for CD4 naive and CD4 memory, two for CD8 naive, and one for CD8 memory. The study deeply sequenced blood TCR repertoires of five healthy adults to estimate repertoire size and the extent of clonotype sharing between individuals.

The donors were healthy, HIV-negative adults with no recently reported acute infections or vaccinations. Only Caucasian adults living in Nashville, Tennessee, USA were represented among the donors. CD4+ T cells were enriched through magnetic negative selection, after which naive cells were positively selected on CD45RA and the remaining negative fraction served as the memory subset. Blood was collected by leukapheresis, and PBMCs were isolated by Ficoll-Histopaque density gradient centrifugation and then cryopreserved in liquid nitrogen vapor phase. Analytical flow cytometry was used to check the purity and quantity of every magnetically sorted T cell population. Genomic DNA was isolated from each sorted fraction and quantified by UV absorbance on a Nanodrop 2000c. Here is what the overall study found, with its caveats: Sampling was restricted to blood, and TCR repertoires in tissue are likely to differ from TCR repertoires in blood. Clonotypes shared by all four sorted-subset donors showed higher generation probabilities than non-shared clonotypes. The small number of donors limited the genetic and exposure-history diversity represented. Incomplete sequencing was indicated by rarefaction of sorted-subset datasets, despite the large sequencing depth. About 5% of naive CD4, 3% to 3.5% of naive CD8, 2.3% of memory CD4, and around 0.4% of memory CD8 clonotypes were shared across four donors. Naive subsets generally had larger estimated clonotype richness than memory subsets. Based on pairwise subsampling, the degree of clonotype sharing among donors was expected to be affected by sequencing depth.

Material for sequencing was naive CD4+ T cells from PBMCs. What this sample's cell subset or site label stands for: CD45RA+ positively selected. This clonotype originated in a man younger than 35 in good health. Some clones in this sample may be carry-over from other donors' samples.

Here the CDR3 is given as CASSYGGATEKLFF. The nucleotide sequence reads as follows: TGTGCCAGCAGTTACGGGGGGGCCACTGAAAAACTGTTTTTT. The sequence joins TRBV6-5 to TRBJ1-4, with TRBD1 as a weak D call on 6 bases. The CDR3 sequence holds 14 residues, the cysteine and phenylalanine included. Of the read, only the CDR3 DNA is kept; its 42 bases are in frame from base 1. The germline V gene gives CDR1 as MNHEY and CDR2 as SVGAGI. V lost 2 bases and J lost 7 bases; the stretch between them is 11 bases long.